The 32 T cell receptor beta chains in this list originate from one sample, sequenced in a study of regulatory T cells in long-lasting Graves disease. Assembly of TCR beta libraries relied on iRepertoire HTBI primers together with Arm-PCR of CDR3 regions. TCRdb reanalysed the multiplex PCR reads using MiXCR and keeps one entry per CDR3 protein. Among about 540,000 distinct CDR3 sequences listed, roughly 13% were seen once. Time point here: newly diagnosed GD, antithyroid drugs for less than 3 months. After RNA was extracted from PBMCs, the TCR library was made from it. These data were likewise used in another study, on T cells in Graves' hyperthyroidism and ophthalmopathy.

This sample comprised peripheral blood mononuclear cells (PBMCs), obtained at new diagnosis, from a patient treated with antithyroid drugs. Receptors were obtained from a man aged 25-45 years with Graves disease.

This clonotype was counted a single time. The chain joins TRBV2 to TRBJ1-6; D is possibly TRBD1 (5 bases). CDR3 length: 11 amino acids. Trimming pared 7 bases from V and 15 bases from J, leaving 13 bases between. Germline CDR1 and CDR2: SNHLY and FYNNEI. CDR3 loop: CASKRDSLLHF. CDR3 in DNA: TGTGCCAGCAAGAGGGACTCTCTCCTCCACTTT. The full variable domain, its missing parts supplied by reference TRBV2 and TRBJ1-6, is EPEVTQTPSHQVTQMGQEVILRCVPISNHLYFYWYRQILGQKVEFLVSFYNNEISEKSEIFDDQFSVERPDGSNFTLKIRSTKLEDSAMYFCASKRDSLLHFGNGTRLTVT.

There are a few counts of this clonotype. The chain uses TRBV6-4 and TRBJ1-5; D possibly corresponds to TRBD1 (5 bases). The germline V gene has CDR1 MRHNA and CDR2 SNTAGT. Trimming stripped 5 bases from V and 5 bases from J, with 13 bases between. The CDR3 is made up of 14 amino acids. CDR3 sequence reads: CASSPRAGYQPQHF. CDR3 nucleotides: TGTGCCAGCAGTCCCAGGGCAGGCTATCAGCCCCAGCATTTT.

This clonotype showed up many times. V and J are TRBV29-1 and TRBJ2-5; 7 bases map to TRBD2. The germline V gene encodes CDR1 SQVTM and CDR2 ANQGSEA. V lost 2 bases and J lost 4; bases outside the gene matches: 10. CDR3 size: 15 residues. The CDR3 protein is CSVEKMSGAGETQYF. The DNA for the CDR3 is TGCAGCGTTGAAAAGATGAGCGGGGCGGGAGAGACCCAGTACTTC.

V and J are TRBV2 and TRBJ1-1; D remains unclear. The CDR3 totals 14 residues. Germline V CDR1 and CDR2: SNHLY, FYNNEI. Trimming pared 7 bases from V and 5 bases from J, leaving 17 bases between. CDR3 nucleotide sequence: TGTGCCAGCATAGAGCCCCCGGGTACGACTGAAGCTTTCTTT. Its protein is CASIEPPGTTEAFF.

The chain uses TRBV10-3 and TRBJ2-7; TRBD2 agrees at 7 bases. This CDR3 has 15 residues. V was clipped by 0 bases and J by 5 bases; unmatched bases: 7. Germline CDR1 and CDR2: ENHRY and SYGVKD. The CDR3 is CAISESAGEDDEQYF. The DNA for the CDR3 is TGTGCCATCAGTGAGTCTGCGGGAGAGGATGACGAGCAGTACTTC.

The J gene is TRBJ2-3, the V gene TRBV20-1; TRBD2 might be the D (7 bases). Trimming took off 6 bases at V and 6 bases at J, with 22 bases between the two ends. CDR1 is DFQATT and CDR2 is SNEGSKA in the germline V gene (reference sequence). The CDR3 contains 15 residues. The CDR3 DNA reads as TGCAGTGCCAACCCTCCTGCGGGGGCGTCGGATACGCAGTATTTT. The encoded protein is CSANPPAGASDTQYF.

Concerning this clonotype: A clone one base away is much larger, so this may be a read error. V and J are TRBV19 and TRBJ2-5; D tentatively fits TRBD1 or TRBD2 (5 bases each). The CDR3 runs 13 residues. V was cut by 6 bases and J by 3 bases, with 11 bases left in between. Germline V lookup: CDR1 LNHDA, CDR2 SQIVND (reference sequence). This chain's CDR3 is CASRTGAKETQYF. For the CDR3, the DNA is TGTGCCAGTAGAACCGGGGCGAAAGAGACCCAGTACTTC.

The table lists this clonotype with many counts. The genes are TRBV11-3 and TRBJ2-3, with TRBD2 matching 10 bases. This CDR3 is built from 15 residues. V was clipped by 3 bases and J by 6 bases; unmatched bases: 6. CDR1 and CDR2 (germline): SGHNT, YENEEA. In DNA form, the CDR3 reads TGTGCCAGCAGCTTCCGAGCGGGAGGGATCGATACGCAGTATTTT. Its protein product is CASSFRAGGIDTQYF. Filled out from reference TRBV11-3 and TRBJ2-3, the complete variable domain reads EAGVVQSPRYKIIEKKQPVAFWCNPISGHNTLYWYLQNLGQGPELLIRYENEEAVDDSQLPKDRFSAERLKGVDSTLKIQPAELGDSAVYLCASSFRAGGIDTQYFGPGTRLTVL.

This clonotype was counted a few times. V gene TRBV7-9 combines with J gene TRBJ1-2; D not resolved. CDR1 is SEHNR, CDR2 FQNEAQ, per germline (reference sequence). Trimming left V 4 bases short and J 2 bases short, with 11 bases between. The CDR3 length is 14 residues. CDR3 region: CASSSEEWNYGYTF. The DNA for the CDR3 is TGTGCCAGCAGCTCAGAGGAGTGGAACTATGGCTACACCTTC.

About this clonotype itself: A much larger clone lies one base from this, so it may be a read error. This chain joins TRBV3-1 and TRBJ2-7; 14 bases are a match to TRBD2. The CDR3 runs 16 residues. The germline CDR1 and CDR2 sequences are LGHDT and YNNKEL (reference sequence). Trimming at V came to 4 bases and at J to 7 bases, leaving 9 bases not matched to a gene. The CDR3 sequence: CASSRGGLAGAREQYF. The DNA of the CDR3 is TGTGCCAGCAGCCGAGGGGGACTAGCGGGAGCGAGAGAGCAGTACTTC.

The rearrangement uses TRBV20-1 and TRBJ2-7, with D tentatively TRBD1 (5 bases). There are 14 residues in the CDR3. Trimming stripped 2 bases from V and 0 bases from J, with 11 bases between. Germline values: CDR1 DFQATT, CDR2 SNEGSKA (reference sequence). CDR3 in amino acids: CSARQGASSYEQYF. The CDR3 nucleotides are TGCAGTGCTAGACAGGGTGCGTCCTCCTACGAGCAGTACTTC.

This clonotype was detected many times. The rearrangement joins TRBV20-1 to TRBJ2-7, with D possibly TRBD1 on 6 matching bases. The V and J ends lost 4 bases and 3 bases respectively, with 13 bases between them. CDR1 and CDR2 from the germline V gene are DFQATT and SNEGSKA (reference sequence). The length of the CDR3 is 13 residues. This chain's CDR3 is CSATDQGGYEQYF. The CDR3 bases are TGCAGTGCTACGGACCAAGGGGGCTACGAGCAGTACTTC.

The chain uses TRBV7-2 and TRBJ2-6; tentatively, D is TRBD1 or TRBD2 (5 bases each). Germline V gene lookup returns CDR1 SGHTA and CDR2 FQGNSA. The CDR3 loop spans 13 amino acids. V was pared by 9 bases and J by 0 bases, with 6 bases between. The CDR3 is CASGTSGANVLTF. The CDR3 DNA reads as TGTGCCAGTGGGACCTCTGGGGCCAACGTCCTGACTTTC. The full variable domain, with the rest looked up from reference TRBV7-2 and TRBJ2-6, is GAGVSQSPSNKVTEKGKDVELRCDPISGHTALYWYRQSLGQGLEFLIYFQGNSAPDKSGLPSDRFSAERTGGSVSTLTIQRTQQEDSAVYLCASGTSGANVLTFGAGSRLTVL.

This clonotype was seen many times. The V call is TRBV20-1, the J call TRBJ2-5; TRBD2 matches 10 bases. The J segment lost 5 bases and the V segment lost 0 bases, leaving 6 bases of the junction unmatched. CDR3 length: 15 amino acids. CDR1 DFQATT and CDR2 SNEGSKA come from the germline V gene (reference sequence). CDR3 nucleotide sequence: TGCAGTGCTAGAGAAAGCGGGAGGGCCGGGGAGACCCAGTACTTC. It is translated as CSARESGRAGETQYF.

The V call is TRBV5-1, the J call TRBJ2-7; 14 bases line up with TRBD2. V was pared by 4 bases and J by 1 base, with 7 bases of the junction left unmatched. CDR1 SGHRS and CDR2 YFSETQ come from the germline V gene. The CDR3 runs to 17 residues. Written as DNA, the CDR3 is TGCGCCAGCAGCCGGAGGGGGACTAGCGGGAGATCCTACGAGCAGTACTTC. It encodes CASSRRGTSGRSYEQYF.

This clonotype was seen many times. The gene calls are TRBV7-9 and TRBJ2-2, with TRBD2 matching over 9 bases. V was pared by 7 bases and J by 5 bases, with 8 bases of the junction left unmatched. Per germline, CDR1 SEHNR and CDR2 FQNEAQ (reference sequence). The CDR3 has 15 residues. As DNA, the CDR3 is TGTGCCAGCACAGCGACTAGCGGAAGGACCGGGGAGCTGTTTTTT. This translates into CASTATSGRTGELFF.

This clonotype was counted only a few times. The chain links TRBV10-3 to TRBJ1-3; D call uncertain. CDR1 is ENHRY and CDR2 is SYGVKD in the germline V gene. The CDR3 loop spans 13 amino acids. Trimming removed 6 bases at V and 0 bases at J, with 6 bases between. The CDR3 region is CAIRTVSGNTIYF. DNA of the CDR3: TGTGCCATCAGAACAGTCTCTGGAAACACCATATATTTT.

The chain employs TRBV19 and TRBJ1-2; no clear D gene. Trimming pared 5 bases from V and 8 bases from J, leaving 12 bases between. The germline CDR1 and CDR2 sequences are LNHDA and SQIVND (reference sequence). The CDR3 is made up of 12 amino acids. The DNA of the CDR3 is TGTGCCAGTAGTCCGGTGCCTGGGGGCTACACCTTC. Translation gives CASSPVPGGYTF.

This clonotype showed up many times. This sequence joins TRBV6-5 and TRBJ1-4; 7 nucleotides align to TRBD1. V lost 0 bases and J lost 4; bases outside the gene matches: 2. The CDR3 is 15 amino acids. Germline V gene lookup returns CDR1 MNHEY and CDR2 SVGAGI. In nucleotides, the CDR3 is TGTGCCAGCAGTTACTCCGGGACAGTTAATGAAAAACTGTTTTTT. This codes for CASSYSGTVNEKLFF.

On this clonotype itself: Just one base apart from a much larger clone, this may be a read error. CDR3 sequence (DNA): TGTGCCAGCAGATCCGGGACGCAAGAGACCCAGTACTTC. Its protein product is CASRSGTQETQYF. The gene calls are TRBV13 and TRBJ2-5; perhaps D is TRBD1 or TRBD2 (5 bases each). Germline CDR1 PRHDT, CDR2 FYEKMQ (reference sequence). The length of the CDR3 is 13 residues. The ends were cut back, 6 bases at V and 2 bases at J, with 10 bases in the middle.

This chain links TRBV5-1 with TRBJ1-4, with 7 bases fitting TRBD1. V dropped 0 bases and J dropped 5; count of bases not matched to a gene: 1. The CDR3 sequence is 14 residues long. CDR1 is SGHRS and CDR2 is YFSETQ in the germline V gene. This chain's CDR3 is CASSLVGGNEKLFF. The CDR3 DNA reads as TGCGCCAGCAGCTTGGTAGGGGGCAATGAAAAACTGTTTTTT.

This chain uses TRBV6-5 with TRBJ2-5, with D unresolved. The CDR3 consists of 14 residues. The germline V gene encodes CDR1 MNHEY and CDR2 SVGAGI. Trimming pared 0 bases from V and 5 bases from J, leaving 10 bases between. Written as DNA, the CDR3 is TGTGCCAGCAGTTACTCTAGGGTGGGGGAGACCCAGTACTTC. As protein: CASSYSRVGETQYF.

This clonotype has at least ten counts. The rearrangement links TRBV12-3 or TRBV12-4 to TRBJ1-2; possible D gene TRBD1, 6 bases. There are 14 residues in the CDR3. With 5 bases removed from V and 2 bases from J, the gap between germline ends came to 12 bases. The CDR3 bases are TGTGCCAGCAGTCCGGACAGACCGAACTATGGCTACACCTTC. This gives the protein CASSPDRPNYGYTF.

This clonotype was detected only a few times. V gene TRBV20-1 combines with J gene TRBJ2-1, with 8 bases fitting TRBD2. The ends lost 0 bases at V and 6 bases at J; junction bases unmatched: 7. The CDR3 runs 15 residues. Germline-derived CDR1 and CDR2 are DFQATT and SNEGSKA (reference sequence). The CDR3 is CSAREISGKSNEQFF. The CDR3 bases are TGCAGTGCTAGAGAGATTAGCGGGAAAAGCAATGAGCAGTTCTTC.

This clonotype came up many times. The rearrangement joins TRBV27 to TRBJ2-1; no firm D call. Trimming pared 5 bases from V and 6 bases from J, leaving 14 bases between. CDR1 and CDR2 from the germline V gene are MNHEY and SMNVEV (reference sequence). This CDR3 has 14 residues. DNA for the CDR3: TGTGCCAGCAGTGTCCTTAATTGGCTCAATGAGCAGTTCTTC. This gives the protein CASSVLNWLNEQFF.

The chain carries TRBV24-1 and TRBJ1-5; D gene uncertain. Germline lookup yields CDR1 KGHDR and CDR2 SFDVKD. There are 14 residues in the CDR3. V shed 6 bases and J shed 4 bases, with 12 bases lying between them. The CDR3 nucleotides are TGTGCCACCAGTCACCGGGAGTCGAATCAGCCCCAGCATTTT. Its protein product is CATSHRESNQPQHF.

This clonotype was seen ten or more times. This sequence joins TRBV10-3 and TRBJ2-1; D not certain. The CDR3 runs 15 residues. Germline loops: CDR1 ENHRY, CDR2 SYGVKD. Trimming removed 5 bases from V and 0 bases from J, with 11 bases in between. CDR3 sequence: CAISITASSYNEQFF. Written as DNA, the CDR3 is TGTGCCATCAGTATTACCGCGAGCTCCTACAATGAGCAGTTCTTC.

This clonotype has a count of ten or more. The chain joins TRBV5-1 to TRBJ2-3; D is possibly TRBD1 or TRBD2 (5 bases each). The V and J ends lost 7 bases and 5 bases respectively, with 17 bases between them. Germline V gene data show CDR1 as SGHRS and CDR2 as YFSETQ. The CDR3 covers 14 residues. CDR3 bases: TGCGCCAGCGAGCTTACCGGGGCGGGAGATACGCAGTATTTT. The encoded protein is CASELTGAGDTQYF.

This sequence joins TRBV5-1 and TRBJ2-1, with 9 bases lining up with TRBD1. Germline CDR1 SGHRS, CDR2 YFSETQ. Trimming removed 2 bases from V and 3 bases from J; junction bases left unmatched: 3. The CDR3 consists of 15 residues. CDR3 bases: TGCGCCAGCAGCTTTGAGGACAGGGGCTACAATGAGCAGTTCTTC. This translates into CASSFEDRGYNEQFF.

The chain employs TRBV5-4 and TRBJ2-3, with D uncertain. V shed 3 bases and J shed 4 bases, with 12 bases lying between them. The germline V gene encodes CDR1 SGHNT and CDR2 YYREEE (reference sequence). CDR3 size: 14 residues. The CDR3 loop is CASSSGRLPDTQYF. For the CDR3, the DNA is TGTGCCAGCAGCTCGGGCAGGCTTCCAGATACGCAGTATTTT. Based on the CDR3 plus reference TRBV5-4 and TRBJ2-3, the full variable domain is ETGVTQSPTHLIKTRGQQVTLRCSSQSGHNTVSWYQQALGQGPQFIFQYYREEENGRGNFPPRFSGLQFPNYSSELNVNALELDDSALYLCASSSGRLPDTQYFGPGTRLTVL.

This clonotype has at least ten counts. The chain links TRBV12-3 or TRBV12-4 to TRBJ2-6; TRBD1 might be the D (5 bases). V lost 8 bases to trimming and J lost 0 bases, with 8 bases between them. The CDR3 extends over 14 amino acids. This chain's CDR3 is CASADSSGANVLTF. The CDR3 DNA is TGTGCCAGCGCTGACAGCTCTGGGGCCAACGTCCTGACTTTC.

This clonotype was seen ten or more times. The J gene is TRBJ2-4, the V gene TRBV27, with D tentatively TRBD1 or TRBD2 (5 bases each). Trimming stripped 6 bases from V and 7 bases from J, with 16 bases between. The CDR3 is made up of 14 amino acids. Germline V CDR1 and CDR2: MNHEY, SMNVEV (reference sequence). DNA of the CDR3: TGTGCCAGCAGCCCCGGGACGTCTCTTAACATTCAGTACTTC. Translation: CASSPGTSLNIQYF.